This paragraph reports one T cell receptor (beta chain). These data belong to a study of T cell responses to AZD1222 COVID-19 vaccine. The CDR3 consists of 12 residues. From germline, CDR1 is GTSNPN and CDR2 SVGIG (reference sequence). Here immunoSEQ multiplex PCR was the method, and the copy in TCRdb shows in-frame clones only, minus some. The sample contains 90,000 to 150,000 clones, approximately 86% of which appear only once. Sequences were derived from peripheral blood, sampled on day 0 of AZD1222 vaccination. This TCR derives from an adult in good health. The chain joins TRBV30 to TRBJ2-2; 9 bases agree with TRBD1. The CDR3 bases are TGTGCGCTGGGACAGGGCGGCGGGGAGCTGTTTTTT. Amino acid sequence: CALGQGGGELFF. The entire variable domain, with the rest obtained from reference TRBV30 and TRBJ2-2, is as follows: SQTIHQWPATLVQPVGSPLSLECTVEGTSNPNLYWYRQAAGRGLQLLFYSVGIGQISSEVPQNLSASRPQDRQFILSSKKLLLSDSGFYLCALGQGGGELFFGEGSRLTVL.